The source of this T cell receptor (beta chain) is a study of T-cell memory formation after mild COVID-19. Constant-segment primers and 5'RACE yielded cDNA libraries for TCR alpha and TCR beta, each carrying sample barcodes and UMIs. TCRdb ran MiXCR on the 5' RACE reads and lists one entry per CDR3 protein. This sample has 400,000 to 500,000 distinct CDR3 sequences, with over 15% found just once. The ends lost 4 bases at V and 6 bases at J; junction bases unmatched: 10. Germline V gives CDR1 SGHRS, CDR2 YFSETQ. The CDR3 totals 17 residues. This clonotype was observed a few times. Antigen specificity is unknown. Points from the study as a whole: The pre-infection memory compartment contained some responding clones, suggesting cross-reactive memory joined.

The rearrangement links TRBV5-1 to TRBJ2-3; 14 positions agree with TRBD2. The clonotype comes from an adult woman who had mild COVID-19 (a few samples of this study predate the infection). Cell type and time point are not known. The sequenced sample consisted of PBMCs or a T cell subset sorted from them (not recorded which). In DNA form, the CDR3 reads TGCGCCAGCAGCCCAGGACTAGCGGGGGGCCTTCGGGATACGCAGTATTTT. Translation gives CASSPGLAGGLRDTQYF.